The clone carrying this T cell receptor beta chain was counted only a few times. The CDR3 loop spans 12 amino acids. V was shortened by 7 bases and J by 9 bases, with 13 bases between the two germline ends. CDR1 and CDR2 (germline): MDHEN, SYDVKM. This entry is derived from a study of shared clonotypes between healthy human individuals. The wider study: Used for every donor were three CD4 naive, three CD4 memory, two CD8 naive and one CD8 memory plate.

Study processing details: Filtering differed since immunoSEQ provided only junctions, with no quality scores. Data came from immunoSEQ multiplex PCR; TCRdb stores just in-frame clones and leaves some out. The DNA was the basis for D and trimming; V, J and clone size are from that table. This table has some 200,000 clones, 65% to 70% appearing once. This sequence originates from a man aged 30-40 years in good health. The chain couples TRBV28 to TRBJ2-1; D gene ambiguous. The source material was memory CD4+ T cells sorted from blood. Subset given: CD45RA-negative fraction. CDR3 residues: CASTTAPSEQFF. In DNA, the CDR3 is TGTGCCAGCACCACCGCCCCGAGTGAGCAGTTCTTC.